This T cell receptor (beta chain) was retrieved from a study of regulatory dendritic cells for organ transplantation. Clones were read by immunoSEQ multiplex PCR, and TCRdb kept only the in-frame ones, dropping some. This sample has 30,000 to 35,000 clones, with approximately 88% found just once. With 1 base removed from V and 2 bases from J, the gap between germline ends came to 12 bases. The CDR3 runs to 15 residues. Germline-derived CDR1 and CDR2 are SGHTA and FQGNSA. This chain links TRBV7-2 with TRBJ2-7; D is undetermined. The TCR originated in a human donor in good health. Sequencing was performed on naive CD4+ T cells from blood. Indicated subset: CD45RA+ naive T cells. The CDR3 DNA is TGTGCCAGCAGCTTAGGTCGGCGTTTAGCCTACGAGCAGTACTTC. Residues: CASSLGRRLAYEQYF.